The 15 T cell receptor beta chains below were found in one sample sequenced in a study of cytomegalovirus exposure and HLA in healthy donors (dated by TCRdb to about 2017). Preparation of the library involved the immunoSEQ multiplex PCR assay. A mixture of 60 forward primers for TCR Vbeta segments and 13 reverse primers for TCR Jbeta segments was used in the multiplex PCR. The table comes from immuneACCESS by way of TCRdb, which keeps in-frame sequences with V and J called. Part of the clones is missing from these tables; in studies checked, under half for an unresolved V gene and the rest for unknown reasons. The sample yields about 110,000 clones; about 80% were counted once. In total, the top ten clones hold roughly 2.9% of the sample. Sequencing input: PBMCs. These receptors originate from a woman aged 55 to 70 in good health and CMV-seropositive.

The chain joins TRBV28 to TRBJ2-3; D is ambiguous. The V end was cut by 11 bases, the J end by 1 base, with 13 bases between. CDR1 and CDR2 (germline): MDHEN, SYDVKM. The CDR3 length is 13 residues. The CDR3 nucleotides are TGTGCCTCCAGCGCTATCCGCACAGATACGCAGTATTTT. This encodes CASSAIRTDTQYF.

The V gene is TRBV10-3, the J gene TRBJ2-1, with D perhaps matching TRBD2 (5 bases). The CDR3 covers 17 residues. Germline lookup yields CDR1 ENHRY and CDR2 SYGVKD. Between the trimmed V and J ends, which lost 0 bases and 0 bases, there was a span of 12 bases. As DNA, the CDR3 is TGTGCCATCAGTGAGTCGAGCGTTGGGAGCTCCTACAATGAGCAGTTCTTC. Translated, it gives CAISESSVGSSYNEQFF.

The gene calls are TRBV9 and TRBJ2-7; D perhaps matches TRBD2 (6 bases). Trimming took 0 bases from V and 6 from J, leaving 16 bases between them. CDR3 size: 15 residues. Germline V gene data show CDR1 as SGDLS and CDR2 as YYNGEE. CDR3 sequence reads: CASSVVGGLTSEQYF. The CDR3 nucleotides read TGTGCCAGCAGCGTAGTCGGGGGACTTACCTCCGAGCAGTACTTC. The variable domain in full, with the rest retrieved from reference TRBV9 and TRBJ2-7, is DSGVTQTPKHLITATGQRVTLRCSPRSGDLSVYWYQQSLDQGLQFLIQYYNGEERAKGNILERFSAQQFPDLHSELNLSSLELGDSALYFCASSVVGGLTSEQYFGPGTRLTVT.

J is TRBJ2-3 and V is TRBV28; D not certain. Per the germline V gene, CDR1 is MDHEN and CDR2 is SYDVKM. CDR3 size: 14 residues. V was clipped by 2 bases and J by 2 bases, with 8 bases between them. The chain's CDR3 is CASSLRVPTDTQYF. The CDR3 DNA sequence: TGTGCCAGCAGTTTACGGGTACCCACAGATACGCAGTATTTT.

The rearrangement joins TRBV5-1 to TRBJ1-4, with unresolved D. The CDR3 has 14 residues. Trimming removed 4 bases from V and 4 bases from J, with 11 bases in between. Germline V lookup: CDR1 SGHRS, CDR2 YFSETQ. The DNA of the CDR3 is TGCGCCAGCAGCCCGAGGGCGGGTAATGAAAAACTGTTTTTT. Translated: CASSPRAGNEKLFF.

The chain employs TRBV28 and TRBJ2-5, with TRBD1 as a possible D gene (6 bases). Germline V lookup: CDR1 MDHEN, CDR2 SYDVKM. The length of the CDR3 is 19 residues. Trimming took off 6 bases at V and 3 bases at J, with 29 bases between the two ends. CDR3 sequence (DNA): TGTGCCAGCAGCCGATCCTCAGGGTTGGGGGCTACCTACGAAGAGACCCAGTACTTC. Translation gives CASSRSSGLGATYEETQYF.

This chain connects TRBV5-1 to TRBJ2-7, with D perhaps TRBD2 (5 bases). The CDR3 has 14 amino acids. CDR1 is SGHRS and CDR2 is YFSETQ in the germline V gene. V lost 4 bases and J lost 5, with 16 bases in between. CDR3: CASSPRGGPHEQYF. The CDR3 DNA follows: TGCGCCAGCAGCCCGCGAGGCGGGCCGCACGAGCAGTACTTC. The full variable domain, completed using reference TRBV5-1 and TRBJ2-7, is KAGVTQTPRYLIKTRGQQVTLSCSPISGHRSVSWYQQTPGQGLQFLFEYFSETQRNKGNFPGRFSGRQFSNSRSEMNVSTLELGDSALYLCASSPRGGPHEQYFGPGTRLTVT.

V and J are TRBV9 and TRBJ1-1; 7 nucleotides align to TRBD1. The CDR3 runs to 14 residues. Germline values: CDR1 SGDLS, CDR2 YYNGEE. The V and J ends lost 4 bases and 6 bases, in that order; junction bases with no gene match: 9. The CDR3 bases are TGTGCCAGCAGCCCCGACAGGGCAATCGCTGAAGCTTTCTTT. Translated: CASSPDRAIAEAFF.

The genes are TRBV10-1 and TRBJ2-1; perhaps TRBD2 as D (5 bases). Germline CDR1 and CDR2: WNHNN and SYGVQD (reference sequence). The V gene lost 0 bases and the J gene lost 3 bases, with 9 bases spanning the gap. This CDR3 spans 15 amino acids. The DNA for the CDR3 is TGCGCCAGCAGTGAGTCGCGGGCCGACTACAATGAGCAGTTCTTC. This encodes CASSESRADYNEQFF.

The CDR3 DNA is TGTGCCAGTAGTAGCTGGCCTTACTATGGCTACACCTTC. This encodes CASSSWPYYGYTF. The J gene is TRBJ1-2, the V gene TRBV19; D gene unclear. In germline, CDR1 is LNHDA, CDR2 SQIVND (reference sequence). This CDR3 contains 13 residues. V was shortened by 4 bases and J by 3 bases, with 9 bases between the two germline ends. The complete variable domain, with remaining parts taken from reference TRBV19 and TRBJ1-2, reads DGGITQSPKYLFRKEGQNVTLSCEQNLNHDAMYWYRQDPGQGLRLIYYSQIVNDFQKGDIAEGYSVSREKKESFPLTVTSAQKNPTAFYLCASSSWPYYGYTFGSGTRLTVV.

The V call is TRBV7-9, the J call TRBJ2-1, with 9 bases lining up with TRBD1. The CDR3 consists of 16 residues. Germline CDR1 reads SEHNR; CDR2 reads FQNEAQ (reference sequence). V trimming: 4 bases; J trimming: 5 bases; junction bases outside the gene matches: 9. CDR3 sequence (DNA): TGTGCCAGCAGCTCAGGACAGGGGTTCGACGACAATGAGCAGTTCTTC. It codes for CASSSGQGFDDNEQFF. The full variable domain, in which reference TRBV7-9 and TRBJ2-1 provide the parts outside the CDR3, is DTGVSQNPRHKITKRGQNVTFRCDPISEHNRLYWYRQTLGQGPEFLTYFQNEAQLEKSRLLSDRFSAERPKGSFSTLEIQRTEQGDSAMYLCASSSGQGFDDNEQFFGPGTRLTVL.

The rearrangement uses TRBV6-1 and TRBJ1-1; 8 positions agree with TRBD1. Germline V CDR1 and CDR2: MNHNS, SASEGT. Trimming took 6 bases from V and 3 from J; bases not matched to a gene: 6. The CDR3 totals 14 residues. The CDR3: CASSPTGDDTEAFF. CDR3 in DNA: TGTGCCAGCAGCCCGACAGGGGACGACACTGAAGCTTTCTTT.

The rearrangement joins TRBV28 to TRBJ1-5, with TRBD1 as a possible D gene (5 bases). V was cut by 5 bases and J by 5 bases, with 13 bases left in between. Per the germline V gene, CDR1 is MDHEN and CDR2 is SYDVKM. This CDR3 has 14 residues. The CDR3 protein is CASSQLRGDQPQHF. Written as DNA, the CDR3 is TGTGCCAGCAGTCAGCTTCGGGGGGATCAGCCCCAGCATTTT.

This chain connects TRBV4-2 to TRBJ2-5; 9 positions match TRBD2. The V gene's germline CDR1 is LGHNA and CDR2 YNFKEQ. The J segment lost 5 bases and the V segment lost 4 bases, leaving 8 bases of the junction unmatched. The CDR3 extends over 15 amino acids. CDR3 loop: CASSRAAGGSETQYF. The DNA for the CDR3 is TGTGCCAGCAGCCGTGCAGCGGGAGGCTCTGAGACCCAGTACTTC.

The rearrangement uses TRBV6-5 and TRBJ1-2; 7 bases are a match to TRBD1. The germline V gene has CDR1 MNHEY and CDR2 SVGAGI. The CDR3 runs 13 residues. Trimming removed 6 bases from V and 5 bases from J; junction bases left unmatched: 6. CDR3: CASRRAGGYGYTF. CDR3 sequence (DNA): TGTGCCAGCAGAAGAGCAGGGGGATATGGCTACACCTTC.